The T cell receptor beta chain under discussion was sequenced for a study of cytomegalovirus exposure and HLA in healthy donors. Primers for the PCR totalled 60 Vbeta and 13 Jbeta. Sequencing used immunoSEQ multiplex PCR; TCRdb keeps in-frame clones, though not all of them. Of some 120,000 clones listed, roughly 81% are singletons. This TCR was recovered from a woman in her twenties or thirties in good health and CMV-seronegative. Sequencing was performed on PBMCs.

For the CDR3, the DNA is TGCGCCAGCAGCTTGGACGGTCTCTTGGGAAACACCATATATTTT. Translating it yields CASSLDGLLGNTIYF. V and J are TRBV5-1 and TRBJ1-3; D is undetermined. CDR3 length: 15 residues. Germline V lookup: CDR1 SGHRS, CDR2 YFSETQ. Deletions cut 0 bases from V and 4 bases from J, with 11 bases between.